This T cell receptor beta chain appears in the sequencing data of a study of tumor and adjacent non-tumor tissue in lung cancer. The overall study: Stage I to III disease affected roughly 10 men and roughly 5 women aged roughly 31 to 76. Whole-study results and caveats: Patients with more diverse tumor TCRs had worse survival. TCR diversity was significantly greater in tumor than normal lung tissue.

V lost 8 bases and J lost 5, with 15 bases in between. This CDR3 region has 13 residues. Germline CDR1 reads MNHEY; CDR2 reads SVGAGI. As concerns this clonotype: The target antigen is unknown.

TCRbeta libraries were built with three rounds of nested PCR, modified from ARM-PCR. MiXCR, applied by TCRdb to the multiplex PCR reads, yields one record per CDR3 protein. The table shows tens of thousands of distinct CDR3 sequences, with more than 55% occurring only once. This sample's RNA came from whole unsorted tissue. Distant lung tissue was collected more than 3 cm away from the tumor edge. Chemotherapy-naive patients with new lung cancer underwent thoracic surgery in China, August–November 2014. The receptor comes from a man aged 65 to 79 with non-small cell lung cancer. The specimen was distant non-tumor lung tissue. The J gene is TRBJ2-5, the V gene TRBV6-5; D possibly corresponds to TRBD1 (6 bases). In nucleotides, the CDR3 is TGTGCCAGCTGCAGGGGCACGAAGGAGACCCAGTACTTC. It translates to CASCRGTKETQYF.